This entry describes one TCR beta chain. Its antigen is unidentified. CDR1 and CDR2 (germline): SEHNR, FQNEAQ (reference sequence). V trimming: 9 bases; J trimming: 2 bases; junction bases outside the gene matches: 15. The CDR3 extends over 17 amino acids. This sample is drawn from a study of CD8 T cells in ankylosing spondylitis. Findings and limits, study-wide: Clones linked to disease, bearing a CD8+ phenotype, were relatively rare in peripheral blood. Reports say disease-linked clones showed up significantly more in matched ankylosing spondylitis synovial fluid.

As the method for making TCR beta libraries, quantitative 5'-RACE with molecular barcodes was used. Each CDR3 protein gets one entry after TCRdb re-called the 5' RACE reads with MiXCR. The repertoire holds 200,000 or so distinct CDR3 sequences, with about an eighth as singletons. The sample comprised blood, either unsorted or a sorted T cell fraction (not recorded which). The receptor's source is a female donor with ankylosing spondylitis or in good health (not recorded which). The chain uses TRBV7-9 and TRBJ2-1, with 8 bases fitting TRBD2. CDR3 nucleotides: TGTGCCAGTAGCGGGATACAGTCGAGGACAGCCTACAATGAGCAGTTCTTC. This sequence encodes CASSGIQSRTAYNEQFF.